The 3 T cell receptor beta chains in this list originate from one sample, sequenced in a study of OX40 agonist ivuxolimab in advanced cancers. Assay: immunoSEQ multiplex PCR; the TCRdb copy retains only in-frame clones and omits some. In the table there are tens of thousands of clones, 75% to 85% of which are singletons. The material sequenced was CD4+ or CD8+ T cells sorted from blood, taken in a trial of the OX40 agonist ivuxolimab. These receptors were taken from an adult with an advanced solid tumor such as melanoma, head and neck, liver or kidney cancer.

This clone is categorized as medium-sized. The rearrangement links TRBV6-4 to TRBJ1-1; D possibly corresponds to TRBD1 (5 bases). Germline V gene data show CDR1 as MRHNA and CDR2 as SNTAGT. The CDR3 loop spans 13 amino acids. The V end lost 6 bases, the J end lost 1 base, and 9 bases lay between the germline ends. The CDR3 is CASSPQANTEAFF. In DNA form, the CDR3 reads TGTGCCAGCAGCCCACAGGCGAACACTGAAGCTTTCTTT.

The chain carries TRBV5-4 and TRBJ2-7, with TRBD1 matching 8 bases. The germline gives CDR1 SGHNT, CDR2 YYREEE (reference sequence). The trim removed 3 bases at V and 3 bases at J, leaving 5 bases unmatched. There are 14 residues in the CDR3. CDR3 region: CASSSGQGSYEQYF. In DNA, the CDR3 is TGTGCCAGCAGCTCCGGACAGGGAAGCTACGAGCAGTACTTC.

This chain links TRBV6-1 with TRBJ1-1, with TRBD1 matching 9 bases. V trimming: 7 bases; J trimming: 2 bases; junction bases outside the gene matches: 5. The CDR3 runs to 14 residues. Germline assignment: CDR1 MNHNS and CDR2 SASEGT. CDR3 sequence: CASTSTGGNTEAFF. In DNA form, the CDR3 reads TGTGCCAGCACCAGCACAGGGGGCAACACTGAAGCTTTCTTT.